These 30 T cell receptor beta chains were sequenced from one sample in a study of cytomegalovirus exposure and HLA in healthy donors. Repertoires were generated with immunoSEQ multiplex PCR, while TCRdb's copy carries only in-frame clones and drops some. The data contain approximately 230,000 clones, less than 90% of them singletons. Sequenced material: PBMCs. Every receptor here comes from a man aged 18 to 30 in good health and CMV-seropositive.

The chain employs TRBV28 and TRBJ2-7; perhaps TRBD1 as D (7 bases). Germline V gene data show CDR1 as MDHEN and CDR2 as SYDVKM. The CDR3 runs 13 residues. Trimming took 7 bases from V and 3 from J, leaving 13 bases between them. Here the CDR3 DNA reads TGTGCCAGCACCAGGGGGGACAGCTACGAGCAGTACTTC. It yields the protein CASTRGDSYEQYF.

This chain links TRBV28 with TRBJ1-5; no reliable D call. V was trimmed by 3 bases and J by 9 bases, leaving 9 bases between them. Germline CDR1 is MDHEN and CDR2 is SYDVKM. The length of the CDR3 is 12 residues. This chain's CDR3 is CASSFQVPPQHF. In DNA, the CDR3 is TGTGCCAGCAGTTTTCAGGTGCCGCCCCAGCATTTT.

The chain carries TRBV7-2 and TRBJ2-1; the D call may be TRBD1 or TRBD2 (5 bases each). The CDR3 spans 14 residues. V lost 2 bases to trimming and J lost 7 bases, with 12 bases between them. The germline V gene encodes CDR1 SGHTA and CDR2 FQGNSA. Written as DNA, the CDR3 is TGTGCCAGCAGCTTAACGAGGGGATGGAATGAGCAGTTCTTC. It codes for CASSLTRGWNEQFF. The full variable domain, with the rest looked up from reference TRBV7-2 and TRBJ2-1, is GAGVSQSPSNKVTEKGKDVELRCDPISGHTALYWYRQSLGQGLEFLIYFQGNSAPDKSGLPSDRFSAERTGGSVSTLTIQRTQQEDSAVYLCASSLTRGWNEQFFGPGTRLTVL.

The rearrangement joins TRBV7-8 to TRBJ2-7, with D unclear. V shed 3 bases and J shed 3 bases, with 6 bases lying between them. The CDR3 runs 12 residues. The germline gives CDR1 SGHVS, CDR2 FQNEAQ. CDR3: CASSFGLYEQYF. The CDR3 nucleotides are TGTGCCAGCAGCTTTGGCCTCTACGAGCAGTACTTC.

The DNA of the CDR3 is TGTGCCAGCCGTCCAAGCGGGAGTTACAATGAGCAGTTCTTC. Its translation: CASRPSGSYNEQFF. The genes are TRBV6-5 and TRBJ2-1; 8 nucleotides agree with TRBD2. The V gene's germline CDR1 is MNHEY and CDR2 SVGAGI. This CDR3 region has 14 residues. The junction had 7 bases not matched to a gene; V was cut back by 8 bases and J by 4 bases.

J is TRBJ2-7 and V is TRBV9, with 7 bases fitting TRBD1. Germline-derived CDR1 and CDR2 are SGDLS and YYNGEE. V shed 0 bases and J 2 bases; nucleotides not matched to a gene: 5. This CDR3 has 15 residues. The CDR3, as DNA: TGTGCCAGCAGCGTAGGGGTAGGGGGCCCCTACGAGCAGTACTTC. Translated, it gives CASSVGVGGPYEQYF.

V gene TRBV9 combines with J gene TRBJ2-3; maybe TRBD1 (6 bases). Trimming stripped 3 bases from V and 2 bases from J, with 13 bases between. Germline V gene data show CDR1 as SGDLS and CDR2 as YYNGEE. The CDR3 sequence is 15 residues long. For the CDR3, the DNA is TGTGCCAGCAGCGACCCGGGACACCCCACAGATACGCAGTATTTT. Translation gives CASSDPGHPTDTQYF.

This clone showed up just once. The chain employs TRBV5-1 and TRBJ1-2; D is ambiguous. V gave up 4 bases and J gave up 0 bases, with 13 bases separating them. CDR3 length equals 15 residues. CDR1 is SGHRS, CDR2 YFSETQ, per germline. DNA for the CDR3: TGCGCCAGCAGCCCAGGCCCGGTAGCTAACTATGGCTACACCTTC. The encoded protein is CASSPGPVANYGYTF.

The chain combines TRBV6-5 with TRBJ2-7; 9 bases agree with TRBD1. The junction had 5 bases not matched to a gene; V was cut back by 5 bases and J by 3 bases. Germline V gene data show CDR1 as MNHEY and CDR2 as SVGAGI. The length of the CDR3 is 14 residues. For the CDR3, the DNA is TGTGCCAGCAGTCAAACAGGGGGCGGCTACGAGCAGTACTTC. Protein: CASSQTGGGYEQYF.

J is TRBJ1-2 and V is TRBV5-1; D is uncertain. With 0 bases removed from V and 6 bases from J, the gap between germline ends came to 12 bases. Germline-derived CDR1 and CDR2 are SGHRS and YFSETQ. The CDR3 is 14 amino acids. DNA of the CDR3: TGCGCCAGCAGCTTGGATAGGGATCACCATGGCTACACCTTC. It codes for CASSLDRDHHGYTF.

V and J are TRBV5-6 and TRBJ2-2, with a possible D match to TRBD1 (5 bases). CDR3 length: 18 residues. Per germline, CDR1 SGHDT and CDR2 YYEEEE. The V and J ends lost 4 bases and 8 bases respectively, with 27 bases between them. CDR3 sequence reads: CASSDVRVVSSARGELFF. DNA of the CDR3: TGTGCCAGCAGCGATGTCAGGGTTGTTTCTTCGGCGAGAGGGGAGCTGTTTTTT.

The genes are TRBV13 and TRBJ2-7; 12 bases map to TRBD1. Germline CDR1 PRHDT, CDR2 FYEKMQ (reference sequence). After removal of 6 bases from V and 4 bases from J, the junction contained 7 bases not matched to a gene. This CDR3 is built from 15 residues. CDR3 sequence: CASSWGQGATYEQYF. The CDR3 DNA sequence: TGTGCCAGCAGTTGGGGACAGGGGGCAACTTACGAGCAGTACTTC.

This chain uses TRBV28 with TRBJ2-7; tentative D call: TRBD2 (6 bases). The CDR3 loop spans 13 amino acids. Germline V gene sequence: CDR1 MDHEN, CDR2 SYDVKM. Trimming left V 7 bases short and J 6 bases short, with 16 bases between. CDR3 region: CASTLGGQSEQYF. The CDR3 bases are TGTGCCAGCACCCTCGGGGGTCAGAGCGAGCAGTACTTC.

CDR3 loop: CASSFGRGYTEAFF. The DNA for the CDR3 is TGTGCCAGCAGTTTCGGCAGGGGTTATACTGAAGCTTTCTTT. The chain carries TRBV27 and TRBJ1-1; tentative D call: TRBD1 (6 bases). Trimming removed 3 bases from V and 5 bases from J, with 13 bases in between. The CDR3 is 14 amino acids. Germline loops: CDR1 MNHEY, CDR2 SMNVEV (reference sequence).

This clone was recorded only once. The chain is built from TRBV5-1 and TRBJ1-2; TRBD1 matches 8 bases. Germline-derived CDR1 and CDR2 are SGHRS and YFSETQ. The CDR3 spans 14 residues. Losses at the gene ends were 4 bases for V and 1 base for J; bases not matched to a gene: 3. As DNA, the CDR3 is TGCGCCAGCAGCCAGACAGGGGTTAACTATGGCTACACCTTC. It specifies CASSQTGVNYGYTF.

The V call is TRBV5-4, the J call TRBJ2-4; a weak D match, TRBD2 (6 bases). V lost 0 bases and J 5 bases, leaving 9 bases between the germline ends. The germline V gene encodes CDR1 SGHNT and CDR2 YYREEE (reference sequence). The CDR3 is 14 amino acids. The CDR3 loop reads CASSLGGGENIQYF. The DNA of the CDR3 is TGTGCCAGCAGCTTGGGGGGAGGTGAAAACATTCAGTACTTC.

The genes are TRBV6-1 and TRBJ2-2, with D possibly being TRBD1 (5 bases). V was trimmed by 4 bases and J by 1 base, leaving 10 bases between them. Germline-derived CDR1 and CDR2 are MNHNS and SASEGT. CDR3 length: 15 amino acids. CDR3 bases: TGTGCCAGCAGTGGACGCGACAGGAACACCGGGGAGCTGTTTTTT. Translated: CASSGRDRNTGELFF.

This sequence joins TRBV18 and TRBJ1-4; D is ambiguous. With 3 bases removed from V and 0 bases from J, the gap between germline ends came to 14 bases. Germline V gives CDR1 KGHSH, CDR2 LQKENI. This CDR3 is 17 amino acids long. CDR3 DNA sequence: TGTGCCAGCTCACCTGCGGACCCCCGGACAACTAATGAAAAACTGTTTTTT. Protein product: CASSPADPRTTNEKLFF.

The rearrangement uses TRBV6-1 and TRBJ1-2, with TRBD1 as a possible D gene (5 bases). Germline-derived CDR1 and CDR2 are MNHNS and SASEGT. With 7 bases removed from V and 2 bases from J, the gap between germline ends came to 11 bases. The CDR3 is 13 residues long. Written as DNA, the CDR3 is TGTGCCAGCACGGGGACCCTGAACTATGGCTACACCTTC. The encoded protein is CASTGTLNYGYTF.

Only a few counts were recorded for this clone. The chain is built from TRBV30 and TRBJ2-5, with D unclear. The V end was cut by 2 bases, the J end by 5 bases, with 15 bases between. This CDR3 spans 14 amino acids. Germline-derived CDR1 and CDR2 are GTSNPN and SVGIG (reference sequence). Here the CDR3 DNA reads TGTGCCTGGAGTTCCCGCGTAGGGCCGGAGACCCAGTACTTC. Its translation: CAWSSRVGPETQYF. The complete variable domain, with remaining parts taken from reference TRBV30 and TRBJ2-5, reads SQTIHQWPATLVQPVGSPLSLECTVEGTSNPNLYWYRQAAGRGLQLLFYSVGIGQISSEVPQNLSASRPQDRQFILSSKKLLLSDSGFYLCAWSSRVGPETQYFGPGTRLLVL.

This clone was detected only once. The chain joins TRBV6-5 to TRBJ1-2; D not resolved. Germline values: CDR1 MNHEY, CDR2 SVGAGI. V was pared by 8 bases and J by 7 bases, with 8 bases between. This CDR3 contains 10 residues. For the CDR3, the DNA is TGTGCCAGCGGGGAGGGTGGCTACACCTTC. Amino acid sequence: CASGEGGYTF.

The V and J genes are TRBV7-2 and TRBJ2-7; D is ambiguous. V lost 1 base, J lost 9 bases, and 7 bases lay in between. The CDR3 is made up of 11 amino acids. Germline CDR1 reads SGHTA; CDR2 reads FQGNSA. CDR3 residues: CASSLGLVQYF. In DNA, the CDR3 is TGTGCCAGCAGCTTAGGGCTAGTGCAGTACTTC.

The rearrangement uses TRBV27 and TRBJ2-1, with D uncertain. Trimming left V 3 bases short and J 0 bases short, with 6 bases between. Germline CDR1 and CDR2: MNHEY and SMNVEV (reference sequence). The CDR3 has 14 residues. The CDR3 is CASSFGYSYNEQFF. The CDR3 DNA follows: TGTGCCAGCAGTTTCGGCTACTCCTACAATGAGCAGTTCTTC.

DNA of the CDR3: TGTGCCAGCAGTTATGTTTTGGCGAACTATGGCTACACCTTC. Its translation is CASSYVLANYGYTF. This chain links TRBV6-6 with TRBJ1-2; D uncertain. This CDR3 region has 14 residues. Trimming stripped 3 bases from V and 2 bases from J, with 10 bases between. CDR1 and CDR2 from the germline V gene are MNHNY and SVGAGI (reference sequence).

The rearrangement joins TRBV7-2 to TRBJ2-3; TRBD2 matches at 7 bases. CDR1 and CDR2 (germline): SGHTA, FQGNSA. V was pared by 5 bases and J by 2 bases, with 1 base of the junction left unmatched. The CDR3 contains 13 residues. Here the CDR3 reads CASSGRATDTQYF. For the CDR3, the DNA is TGTGCCAGCAGCGGGAGGGCCACAGATACGCAGTATTTT.

This clone showed up just a few times. The chain combines TRBV7-2 with TRBJ2-2; TRBD1 is a possible D gene (6 bases). The germline V gene encodes CDR1 SGHTA and CDR2 FQGNSA. Trimming left V 4 bases short and J 4 bases short, with 16 bases between. The CDR3 spans 16 residues. CDR3 sequence: CASSSGTLASTGELFF. The DNA for the CDR3 is TGTGCCAGCAGCTCCGGGACACTCGCATCCACCGGGGAGCTGTTTTTT.

The CDR3 DNA reads TGTGCCAGCCGATCGTCAACTAACTATGGCTACACCTTC. Translation gives CASRSSTNYGYTF. The V and J genes are TRBV28 and TRBJ1-2; D unresolved. The V end was cut by 8 bases, the J end by 0 bases, with 10 bases between. Per germline, CDR1 MDHEN and CDR2 SYDVKM. This CDR3 is built from 13 residues.

CDR3: CASSVDGTGNQPQHF. CDR3 DNA: TGTGCCAGCAGCGTAGATGGGACAGGGAATCAGCCCCAGCATTTT. The chain has TRBV9 and TRBJ1-5; 9 bases are a match to TRBD1. V gave up 0 bases and J gave up 4 bases; unmatched junction bases: 2. CDR1 and CDR2 from the germline V gene are SGDLS and YYNGEE. CDR3 length equals 15 residues.

The gene calls are TRBV4-1 and TRBJ2-7; tentatively, D is TRBD1 or TRBD2 (6 bases each). The CDR3 sequence is 16 residues long. V lost 0 bases and J 12 bases, leaving 24 bases between the germline ends. Germline CDR1 reads MGHRA; CDR2 reads YSYEKL. The chain's CDR3 is CASSQDDRRAPIKGYF. In DNA form, the CDR3 reads TGCGCCAGCAGCCAAGATGACAGGAGGGCTCCTATCAAGGGGTACTTC.

The chain carries TRBV15 and TRBJ2-5, with D maybe TRBD2 (6 bases). The germline CDR1 and CDR2 sequences are LNHNV and YYDKDF (reference sequence). The CDR3 totals 15 residues. V was cut by 1 base and J by 0 bases, with 9 bases left in between. In DNA form, the CDR3 reads TGTGCCACCAGCAGAGGGGAGCGGGACCAAGAGACCCAGTACTTC. Residues: CATSRGERDQETQYF.